The entry that follows covers one T cell receptor beta chain sequence. The target antigen is unknown. No treatment had been given to any patient before thyroid surgery. The sample originates from a study of metastatic and nonmetastatic thyroid tumors. Study information: Thyroid patients, malignant and benign, had repertoires compared across blood and tumor or nodule tissue. Notes on the study in general: In blood and tumor, TCR beta diversity was reportedly significantly higher in malignant thyroid tumors than in benign nodules.

Original processing notes: Across clinicopathological groups, CDR3 differences served as the basis for building a distant-metastasis classifier for papillary thyroid cancer. TCRdb re-clonotyped the PCR reads via MiXCR. TCRdb, not the authors, supplied the V and J calls. The data show around 15,000 clones, roughly 22% seen once. CDR1 is ENHRY and CDR2 is SYGVKD in the germline V gene. With 3 bases removed from V and 2 bases from J, the gap between germline ends came to 8 bases. The CDR3 is made up of 14 amino acids. The sample taken for sequencing was adjacent normal tissue. This chain connects TRBV10-3 to TRBJ2-1; possible D gene TRBD1, 5 bases. This receptor was identified in a female donor with papillary thyroid cancer or a benign thyroid nodule (not recorded which). Some clones in this sample may be carry-over from other donors' samples. The CDR3 sequence is CAISEMDTYNEQFF. In nucleotides, the CDR3 is TGTGCCATCAGTGAAATGGACACCTACAATGAGCAGTTCTTC.